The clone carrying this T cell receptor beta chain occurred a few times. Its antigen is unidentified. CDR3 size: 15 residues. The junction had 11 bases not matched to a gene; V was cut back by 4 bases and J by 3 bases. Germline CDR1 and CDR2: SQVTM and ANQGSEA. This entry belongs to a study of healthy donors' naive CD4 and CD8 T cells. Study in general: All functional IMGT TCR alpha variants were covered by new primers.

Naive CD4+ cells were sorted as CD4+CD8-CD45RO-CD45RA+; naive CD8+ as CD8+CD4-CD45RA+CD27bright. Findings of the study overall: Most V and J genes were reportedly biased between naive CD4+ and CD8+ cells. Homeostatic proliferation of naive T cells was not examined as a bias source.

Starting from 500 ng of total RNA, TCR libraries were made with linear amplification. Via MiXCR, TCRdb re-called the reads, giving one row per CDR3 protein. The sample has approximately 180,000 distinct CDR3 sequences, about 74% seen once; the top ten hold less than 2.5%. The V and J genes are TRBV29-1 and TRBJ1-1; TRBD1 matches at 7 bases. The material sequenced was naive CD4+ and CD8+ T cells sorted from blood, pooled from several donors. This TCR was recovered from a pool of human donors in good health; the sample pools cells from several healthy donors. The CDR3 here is CSVGQGAVFDTEAFF. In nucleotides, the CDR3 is TGCAGCGTTGGACAGGGAGCGGTCTTCGACACTGAAGCTTTCTTT.